Here is one T cell receptor (beta chain) with its context. Under the authors' procedure: Amplification with reference gene primers provided the estimates of nucleated cell counts. Data came from immunoSEQ multiplex PCR; TCRdb stores just in-frame clones and leaves some out. The DNA was the basis for D and trimming; V, J and clone size are from that table. The table includes several thousand clones, about 90% detected once. V shed 3 bases and J shed 4 bases, with 19 bases lying between them. This CDR3 is 17 amino acids long. The germline V gene has CDR1 SNHLY and CDR2 FYNNEI. This sample was included in a study of blood T cell repertoires in COVID-19. Looking at the study overall: The samples span acute and convalescent COVID-19 from the United States, Italy and Spain. PBMCs, B-cell-depleted T cells, or T cells provided the cDNA or gDNA that made up the material.

The material sequenced was peripheral blood. The chain links TRBV2 to TRBJ2-4, with D unresolved. The TCR originated in a man aged 55 to 70 with acute or convalescent COVID-19. The CDR3 DNA reads as TGTGCCAGCAGTGACCTAAACCCAAGACTGGAAAAAAACATTCAGTACTTC. It specifies CASSDLNPRLEKNIQYF.